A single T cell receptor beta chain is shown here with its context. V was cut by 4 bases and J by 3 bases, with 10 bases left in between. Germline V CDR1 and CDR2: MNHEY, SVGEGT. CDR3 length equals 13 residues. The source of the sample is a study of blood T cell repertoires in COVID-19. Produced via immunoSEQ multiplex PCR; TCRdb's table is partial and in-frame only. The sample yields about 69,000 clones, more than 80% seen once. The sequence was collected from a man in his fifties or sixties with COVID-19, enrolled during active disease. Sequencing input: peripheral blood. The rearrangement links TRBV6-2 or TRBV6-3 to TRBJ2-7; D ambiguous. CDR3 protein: CASSFVGHYEQYF. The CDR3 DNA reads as TGTGCCAGCAGTTTCGTGGGCCACTACGAGCAGTACTTC.